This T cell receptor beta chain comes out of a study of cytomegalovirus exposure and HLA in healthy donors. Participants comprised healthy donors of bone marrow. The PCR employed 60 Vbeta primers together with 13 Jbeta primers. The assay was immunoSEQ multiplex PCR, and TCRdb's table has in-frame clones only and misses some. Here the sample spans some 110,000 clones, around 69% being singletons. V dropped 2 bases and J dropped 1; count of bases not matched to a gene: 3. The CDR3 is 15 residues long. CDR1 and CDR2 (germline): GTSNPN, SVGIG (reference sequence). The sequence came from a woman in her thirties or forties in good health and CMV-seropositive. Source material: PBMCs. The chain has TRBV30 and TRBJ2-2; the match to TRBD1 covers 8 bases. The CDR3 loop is CAWSRGTGNTGELFF. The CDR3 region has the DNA TGTGCCTGGAGTAGAGGGACAGGGAACACCGGGGAGCTGTTTTTT.